This entry is about one TCR beta chain. This clonotype has only a few counts. Its recognized antigen is unknown. Per-base qualities were not stored, and no clone one base away is much larger. A case-control design nested within a healthcare worker cohort in London, UK, was used, with weekly nasopharyngeal swab PCR tests and blood sampling performed. Healthcare workers were recruited between 23 and 31 March 2020, during the week of the UK lockdown, and were followed weekly for up to about 15 weeks. From cysteine to phenylalanine, the CDR3 is 14 amino acids long. Only the CDR3 portion is preserved as DNA: 42 bases, with reading frame beginning at the first base. Trimming accounts for 6 bases at V and 6 bases at J, while the number of junction bases matched to no gene is 6. CDR1 and CDR2, per the germline V gene, are SGHTA and FQGTGA. This sample is part of a study of early T cells in non-severe SARS-CoV-2 infection (dated by TCRdb to about 2021). In the study overall: Because TCR sequencing relied on bulk RNA taken from unsorted whole blood, pairing of alpha and beta chains was not possible. The full study reports these points: VDJdb matching was skewed toward anti-spike CD8 responses, so virus-specific expansions were likely underestimated and private and CD4 specificities were missed.

Library construction relied on 5' RACE. Sequencer: NextSeq 500. Unique molecular identifiers were attached to individual cDNA molecules in the TCR library protocol so that sequencing error and PCR bias could be corrected. Both TCR alpha and beta chains were sequenced, and tight co-correlation was observed between alpha and beta sequence abundances in each sample. Turning to the authors' computational methods: Decombinator V4 was used to annotate the V gene, J gene and CDR3 of the TCR sequences. Expanded TCRs were defined as changing significantly between any two time points under a Poisson model with p below 0.0001. TCR abundances were normalised to the total number of TCRs sequenced in each sample and reported as counts per million. TRAV1-2 paired with TRAJ12, TRAJ20 or TRAJ33 defined MAIT TCRs, while TRAV10 paired with TRAJ18 defined iNKT TCRs. VDJdb, accessed on 1 November 2021, was searched for TCRs annotated for CMV, EBV and SARS-CoV-2, and TCRs annotated for more than one antigen were excluded. In TCRdb, the public reads were trimmed at Q25 with fastp and aligned with MiXCR, with productive beta chains retained. Each record represents a unique CDR3 protein, reported with the most common genes and DNA among its rows. The V and J calls were determined by TCRdb, not by the authors. The sample yields 30,000 to 40,000 distinct CDR3 sequences; around 4.6% were counted once. Around 16% of the sample is in the top ten clones.

Source material: whole blood. The TCR sequence derives from an adult who was a healthcare worker with PCR-confirmed SARS-CoV-2 infection or an uninfected control (not recorded which). The V and J genes are TRBV7-3 and TRBJ2-2, and 8 junctional nucleotides match TRBD1. For the CDR3, the sequence is CASSSGGQAGELFF. The sequenced DNA is TGTGCCAGCAGTTCAGGGGGACAGGCCGGGGAGCTGTTTTTT.